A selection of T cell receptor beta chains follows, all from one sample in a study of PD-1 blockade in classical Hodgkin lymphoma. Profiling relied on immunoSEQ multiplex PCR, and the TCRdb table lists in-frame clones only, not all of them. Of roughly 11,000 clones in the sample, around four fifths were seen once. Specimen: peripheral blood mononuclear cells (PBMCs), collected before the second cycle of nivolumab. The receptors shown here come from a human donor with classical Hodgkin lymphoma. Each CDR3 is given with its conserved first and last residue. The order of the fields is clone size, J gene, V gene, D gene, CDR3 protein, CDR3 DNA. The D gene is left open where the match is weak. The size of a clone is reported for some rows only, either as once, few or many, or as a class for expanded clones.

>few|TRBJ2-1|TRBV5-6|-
CASSFAAVSGNEQFF
TGTGCCAGCAGCTTTGCAGCCGTCTCGGGCAATGAGCAGTTCTTC
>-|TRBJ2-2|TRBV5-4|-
CASSLGVRNTGELFF
TGTGCCAGCAGCTTGGGCGTCAGGAACACCGGGGAGCTGTTTTTT
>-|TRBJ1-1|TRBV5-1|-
CASSLSGVNTEAFF
TGCGCCAGCAGCTTATCGGGGGTGAACACTGAAGCTTTCTTT
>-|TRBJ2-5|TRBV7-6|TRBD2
CASSLALSAGGGETQYF
TGTGCCAGCAGCTTAGCGCTTTCGGCGGGGGGAGGAGAGACCCAGTACTTC
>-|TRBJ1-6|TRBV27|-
CASGFDGPYNSPLHF
TGTGCCAGCGGATTTGACGGGCCCTATAATTCACCCCTCCACTTT
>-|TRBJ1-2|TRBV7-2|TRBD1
CASSFSTGNYGYTF
TGTGCCAGCAGCTTCTCGACAGGGAACTATGGCTACACCTTC
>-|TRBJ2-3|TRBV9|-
CASSVDSSTDTQYF
TGTGCCAGCAGCGTAGATTCCAGCACAGATACGCAGTATTTT
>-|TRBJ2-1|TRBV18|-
CASSPQRGEQFF
TGTGCCAGCTCACCCCAAAGAGGGGAGCAGTTCTTC
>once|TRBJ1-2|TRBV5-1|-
CASSTGDQRRGYTF
TGCGCCAGCAGCACCGGGGACCAAAGGCGCGGCTACACCTTC
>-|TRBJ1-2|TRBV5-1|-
CASSLQGFGYGYTF
TGCGCCAGCAGCTTGCAGGGTTTCGGGTATGGCTACACCTTC
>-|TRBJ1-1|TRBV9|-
CASSVGTLGNTEAFF
TGTGCCAGCAGCGTAGGTACATTAGGGAACACTGAAGCTTTCTTT
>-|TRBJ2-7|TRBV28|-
CASSWTLLELDSYEQYF
TGTGCCAGCAGTTGGACCTTGTTGGAGCTAGACTCCTACGAGCAGTACTTC
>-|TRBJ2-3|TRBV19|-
CASRLGPSTDTQYF
TGTGCCAGCCGCTTGGGACCTAGCACAGATACGCAGTATTTT
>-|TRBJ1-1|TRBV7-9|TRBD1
CASSLRQGVAMNTEAFF
TGTGCCAGCAGCTTAAGACAGGGGGTCGCCATGAACACTGAAGCTTTCTTT
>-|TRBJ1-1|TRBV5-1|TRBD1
CASREQGTEAFF
TGCGCCAGCAGGGAACAGGGGACTGAAGCTTTCTTT
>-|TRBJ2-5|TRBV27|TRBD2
CASSSLTVTSGAQETQYF
TGTGCCAGCAGTTCCCTTACCGTTACTAGCGGGGCACAAGAGACCCAGTACTTC
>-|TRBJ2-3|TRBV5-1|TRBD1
CASRTHRTGKLTDTQYF
TGCGCCAGCCGGACCCATAGGACAGGGAAACTCACAGATACGCAGTATTTT
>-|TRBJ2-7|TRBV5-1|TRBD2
CASSLALAVGYEQYF
TGCGCCAGCAGCTTGGCCCTAGCGGTTGGATACGAGCAGTACTTC
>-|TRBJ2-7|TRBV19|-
CASSNWGREQYF
TGTGCCAGTAGTAATTGGGGTCGCGAGCAGTACTTC
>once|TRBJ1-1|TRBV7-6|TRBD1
CASSLGTGNTEAFF
TGTGCCAGCAGCCTCGGGACAGGGAACACTGAAGCTTTCTTT
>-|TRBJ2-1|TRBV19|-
CASSWDTDPYNEQFF
TGTGCCAGTAGCTGGGACACCGATCCTTACAATGAGCAGTTCTTC
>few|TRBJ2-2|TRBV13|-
CASSPETLTGELFF
TGTGCCAGCAGCCCTGAAACGTTGACCGGGGAGCTGTTTTTT
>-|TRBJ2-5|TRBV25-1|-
CASSELGGTQETQYF
TGTGCCAGCAGTGAATTGGGGGGAACGCAAGAGACCCAGTACTTC
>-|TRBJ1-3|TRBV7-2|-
CASSLGSGPGNTIYF
TGTGCCAGCAGCTTGGGGAGCGGGCCTGGAAACACCATATATTTT
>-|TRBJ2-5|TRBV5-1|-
CASSLAQAQETQYF
TGCGCCAGCAGCTTGGCCCAGGCCCAAGAGACCCAGTACTTC
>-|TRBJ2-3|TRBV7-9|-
CASSLQGRTDTQYF
TGTGCCAGCAGCCTTCAGGGCCGCACAGATACGCAGTATTTT
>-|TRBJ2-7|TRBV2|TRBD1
CASKMGTASYEQYF
TGTGCCAGCAAAATGGGGACAGCGTCCTACGAGCAGTACTTC
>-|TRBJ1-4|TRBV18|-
CASSPLGSEKLFF
TGTGCCAGCTCACCCCTCGGGTCGGAAAAACTGTTTTTT
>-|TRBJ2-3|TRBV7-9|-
CASSFLYPDTQYF
TGTGCCAGCAGCTTCCTATACCCCGATACGCAGTATTTT
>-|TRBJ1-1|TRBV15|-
CATSRQHSGTEAFF
TGTGCCACCAGCAGACAGCACTCGGGCACTGAAGCTTTCTTT
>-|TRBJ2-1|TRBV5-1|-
CASSSQGIGYNEQFF
TGCGCCAGCAGCTCGCAGGGGATCGGCTACAATGAGCAGTTCTTC
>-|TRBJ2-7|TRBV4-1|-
CASSQILADYEQYF
TGCGCCAGCAGCCAAATTTTGGCCGACTACGAGCAGTACTTC
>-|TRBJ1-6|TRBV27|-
CASTSSYNSPLHF
TGTGCCAGCACTAGCTCCTATAATTCACCCCTCCACTTT
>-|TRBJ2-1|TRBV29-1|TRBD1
CSVLGQGAYNEQFF
TGCAGCGTCCTGGGACAGGGGGCCTACAATGAGCAGTTCTTC
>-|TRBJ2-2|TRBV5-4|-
CASSLGSSNTGELFF
TGTGCCAGCAGCTTAGGCAGCTCGAACACCGGGGAGCTGTTTTTT
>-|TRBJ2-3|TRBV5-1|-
CASSRLTRGGEDTQYF
TGCGCCAGCAGCAGGCTCACTCGTGGCGGTGAAGATACGCAGTATTTT
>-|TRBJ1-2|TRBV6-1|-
CASSLRGTDGYTF
TGTGCCAGCAGTTTACGAGGGACGGATGGCTACACCTTC
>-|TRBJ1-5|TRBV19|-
CASSRINNQPQHF
TGTGCCAGTAGTCGGATTAACAATCAGCCCCAGCATTTT
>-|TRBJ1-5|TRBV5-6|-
CASSLGDDRPQHF
TGTGCCAGCAGCTTGGGAGACGATAGGCCCCAGCATTTT
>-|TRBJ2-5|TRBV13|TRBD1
CASSLTPQGETQYF
TGTGCCAGCAGCTTAACTCCACAGGGGGAGACCCAGTACTTC
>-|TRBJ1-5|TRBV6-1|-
CASSEWAAPNQPQHF
TGTGCCAGCAGTGAATGGGCGGCGCCCAATCAGCCCCAGCATTTT
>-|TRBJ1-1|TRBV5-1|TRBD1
CASSLVPGGWTEAFF
TGCGCCAGCAGCTTGGTTCCAGGGGGGTGGACTGAAGCTTTCTTT
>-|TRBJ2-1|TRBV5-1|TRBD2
CASNGQGRTSGRPGYNEQFF
TGCGCCAGCAACGGACAGGGGCGAACTAGCGGGAGGCCGGGTTACAATGAGCAGTTCTTC
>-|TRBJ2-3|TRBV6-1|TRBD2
CASSDLSGSSTDTQYF
TGTGCCAGCAGTGATCTCAGCGGGAGTAGCACAGATACGCAGTATTTT
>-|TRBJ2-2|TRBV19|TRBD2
CASTLAGVTGELFF
TGTGCCAGTACCCTAGCGGGTGTCACCGGGGAGCTGTTTTTT
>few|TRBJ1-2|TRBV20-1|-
CSARDARGYTF
TGCAGTGCTAGAGATGCCAGGGGCTACACCTTC
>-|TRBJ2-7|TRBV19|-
CAKSYRGPSYEQYF
TGTGCCAAGTCCTATCGGGGTCCCTCCTACGAGCAGTACTTC
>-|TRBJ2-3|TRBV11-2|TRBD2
CASSIYSLAGGHTDTQYF
TGTGCCAGCAGTATATATTCACTAGCGGGAGGGCACACAGATACGCAGTATTTT